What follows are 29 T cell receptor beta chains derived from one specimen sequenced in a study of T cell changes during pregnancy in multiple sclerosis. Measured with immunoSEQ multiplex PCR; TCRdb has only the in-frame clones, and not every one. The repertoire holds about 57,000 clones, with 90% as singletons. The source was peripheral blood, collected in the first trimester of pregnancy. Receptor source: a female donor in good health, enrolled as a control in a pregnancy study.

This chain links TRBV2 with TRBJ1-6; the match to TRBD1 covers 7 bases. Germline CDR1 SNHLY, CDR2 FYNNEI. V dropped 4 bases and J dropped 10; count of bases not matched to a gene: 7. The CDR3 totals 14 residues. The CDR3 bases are TGTGCCAGCAGTGGGCAGGGGGTACAATCACCCCTCCACTTT. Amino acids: CASSGQGVQSPLHF.

The CDR3 loop reads CASSSEETQYF. The CDR3 DNA follows: TGTGCCAGCAGTTCGGAAGAGACCCAGTACTTC. The V and J genes are TRBV7-9 and TRBJ2-5; D gene unclear. CDR1 is SEHNR, CDR2 FQNEAQ, per germline (reference sequence). The V end was cut by 6 bases, the J end by 3 bases, with 5 bases between. The CDR3 is made up of 11 amino acids. Together with reference TRBV7-9 and TRBJ2-5, the CDR3 gives the full variable domain: DTGVSQNPRHKITKRGQNVTFRCDPISEHNRLYWYRQTLGQGPEFLTYFQNEAQLEKSRLLSDRFSAERPKGSFSTLEIQRTEQGDSAMYLCASSSEETQYFGPGTRLLVL.

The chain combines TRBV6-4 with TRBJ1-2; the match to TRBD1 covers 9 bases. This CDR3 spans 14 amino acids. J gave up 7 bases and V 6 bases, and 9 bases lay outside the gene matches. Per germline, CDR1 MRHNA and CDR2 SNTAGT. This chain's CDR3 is CASSLDPGQGGYTF. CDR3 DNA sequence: TGTGCCAGCAGCCTTGATCCGGGACAGGGTGGCTACACCTTC.

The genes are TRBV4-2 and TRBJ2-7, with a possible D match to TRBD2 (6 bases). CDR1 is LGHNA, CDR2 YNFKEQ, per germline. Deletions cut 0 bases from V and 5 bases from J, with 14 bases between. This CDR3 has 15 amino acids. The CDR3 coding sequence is TGTGCCAGCAGCCAAGAGGATGGGACTCCGCACGAGCAGTACTTC. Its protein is CASSQEDGTPHEQYF.

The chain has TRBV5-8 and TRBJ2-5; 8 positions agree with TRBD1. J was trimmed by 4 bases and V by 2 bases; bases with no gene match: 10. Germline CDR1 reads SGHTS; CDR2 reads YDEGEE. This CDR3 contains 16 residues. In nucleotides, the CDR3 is TGTGCCAGCAGCTTACTCCGAGGACAGGGCACAGAGACCCAGTACTTC. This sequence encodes CASSLLRGQGTETQYF.

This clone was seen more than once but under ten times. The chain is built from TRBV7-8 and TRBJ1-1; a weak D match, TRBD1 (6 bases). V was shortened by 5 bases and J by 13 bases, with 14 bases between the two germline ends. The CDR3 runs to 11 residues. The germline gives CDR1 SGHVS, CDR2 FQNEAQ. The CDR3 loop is CASSPGGVGFF. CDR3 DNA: TGTGCCAGCAGCCCGGGGGGCGTTGGTTTCTTT. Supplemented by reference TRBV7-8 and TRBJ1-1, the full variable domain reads GAGVSQSPRYKVAKRGQDVALRCDPISGHVSLFWYQQALGQGPEFLTYFQNEAQLDKSGLPSDRFFAERPEGSVSTLKIQRTQQEDSAVYLCASSPGGVGFFGQGTRLTVV.

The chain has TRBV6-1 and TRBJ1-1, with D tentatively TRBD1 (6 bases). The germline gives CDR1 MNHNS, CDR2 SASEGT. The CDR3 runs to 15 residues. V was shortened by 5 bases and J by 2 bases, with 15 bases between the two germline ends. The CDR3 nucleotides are TGTGCCAGCAGTACCCGGACAGTGCAAAACACTGAAGCTTTCTTT. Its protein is CASSTRTVQNTEAFF.

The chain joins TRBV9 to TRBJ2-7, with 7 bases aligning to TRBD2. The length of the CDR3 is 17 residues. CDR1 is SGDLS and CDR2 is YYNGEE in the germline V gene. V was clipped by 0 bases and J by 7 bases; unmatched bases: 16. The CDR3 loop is CASSVAPRGLAAGEQYF. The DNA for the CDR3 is TGTGCCAGCAGCGTAGCACCCCGAGGCCTAGCGGCAGGGGAGCAGTACTTC.

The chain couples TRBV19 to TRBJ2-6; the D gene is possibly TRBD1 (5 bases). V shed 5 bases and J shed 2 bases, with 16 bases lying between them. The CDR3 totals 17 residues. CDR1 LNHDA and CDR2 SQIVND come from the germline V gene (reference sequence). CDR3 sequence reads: CASSSWGSPTGANVLTF. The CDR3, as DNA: TGTGCCAGTAGTTCCTGGGGCAGCCCCACTGGGGCCAACGTCCTGACTTTC.

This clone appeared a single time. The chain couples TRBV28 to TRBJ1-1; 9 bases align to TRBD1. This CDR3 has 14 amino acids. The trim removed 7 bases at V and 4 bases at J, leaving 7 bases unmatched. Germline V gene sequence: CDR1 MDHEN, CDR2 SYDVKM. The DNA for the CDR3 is TGTGCCAGCACAACTACAGGGGGCGGCACTGAAGCTTTCTTT. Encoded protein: CASTTTGGGTEAFF.

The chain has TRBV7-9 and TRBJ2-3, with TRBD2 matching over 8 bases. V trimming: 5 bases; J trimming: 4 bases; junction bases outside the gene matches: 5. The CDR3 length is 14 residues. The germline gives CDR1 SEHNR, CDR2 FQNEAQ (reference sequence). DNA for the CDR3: TGTGCCAGCAGCCGAGCGGGAGTCTCAGATACGCAGTATTTT. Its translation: CASSRAGVSDTQYF.

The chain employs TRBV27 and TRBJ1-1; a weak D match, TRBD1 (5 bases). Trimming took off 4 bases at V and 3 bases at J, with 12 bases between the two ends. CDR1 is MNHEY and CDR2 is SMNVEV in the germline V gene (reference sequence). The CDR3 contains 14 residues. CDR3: CASSWARADTEAFF. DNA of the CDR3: TGTGCCAGCAGTTGGGCCAGGGCGGACACTGAAGCTTTCTTT.

The CDR3 reads CASSSDRGPNTEAFF. CDR3 sequence (DNA): TGTGCCAGCAGCTCGGACAGGGGACCGAACACTGAAGCTTTCTTT. The J gene is TRBJ1-1, the V gene TRBV28; the match to TRBD1 covers 9 bases. CDR3 length: 15 amino acids. Germline loops: CDR1 MDHEN, CDR2 SYDVKM. After removal of 6 bases from V and 1 base from J, the junction contained 6 bases not matched to a gene.

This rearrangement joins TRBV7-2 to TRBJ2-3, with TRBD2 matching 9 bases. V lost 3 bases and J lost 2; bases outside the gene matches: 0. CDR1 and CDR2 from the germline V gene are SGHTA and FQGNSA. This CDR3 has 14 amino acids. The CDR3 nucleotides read TGTGCCAGCAGCTTGGGACTAGCCACAGATACGCAGTATTTT. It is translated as CASSLGLATDTQYF.

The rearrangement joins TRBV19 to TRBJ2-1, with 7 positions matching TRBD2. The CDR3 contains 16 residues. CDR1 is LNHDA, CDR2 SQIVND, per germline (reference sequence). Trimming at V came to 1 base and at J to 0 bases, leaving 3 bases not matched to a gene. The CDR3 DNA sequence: TGTGCCAGTAGTATAGCCGGGAGGAGCTCCTACAATGAGCAGTTCTTC. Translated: CASSIAGRSSYNEQFF.

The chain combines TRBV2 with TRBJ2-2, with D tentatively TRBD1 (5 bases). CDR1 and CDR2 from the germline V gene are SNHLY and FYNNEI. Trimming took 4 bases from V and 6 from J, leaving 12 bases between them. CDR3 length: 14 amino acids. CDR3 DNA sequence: TGTGCCAGCAGTGGCCTTTCAGGGCCCGGGGAGCTGTTTTTT. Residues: CASSGLSGPGELFF.

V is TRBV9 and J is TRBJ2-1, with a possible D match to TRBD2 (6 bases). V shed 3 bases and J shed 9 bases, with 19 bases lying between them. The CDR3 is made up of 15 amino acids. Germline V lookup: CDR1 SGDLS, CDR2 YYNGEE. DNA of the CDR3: TGTGCCAGCAGCGAGACCGGGGGACCCTATGGTGAGCAGTTCTTC. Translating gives CASSETGGPYGEQFF.

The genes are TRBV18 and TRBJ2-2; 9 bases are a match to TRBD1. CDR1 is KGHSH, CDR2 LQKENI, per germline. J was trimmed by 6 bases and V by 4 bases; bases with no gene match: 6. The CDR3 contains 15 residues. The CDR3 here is CASSRGQGSAGELFF. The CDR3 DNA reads TGTGCCAGCTCACGTGGACAGGGGAGCGCCGGGGAGCTGTTTTTT.

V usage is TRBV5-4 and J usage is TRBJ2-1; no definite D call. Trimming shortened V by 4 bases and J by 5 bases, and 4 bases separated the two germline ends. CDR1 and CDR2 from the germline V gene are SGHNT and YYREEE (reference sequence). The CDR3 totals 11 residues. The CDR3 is CASSQNNEQFF. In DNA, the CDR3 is TGTGCCAGCAGCCAAAACAATGAGCAGTTCTTC.

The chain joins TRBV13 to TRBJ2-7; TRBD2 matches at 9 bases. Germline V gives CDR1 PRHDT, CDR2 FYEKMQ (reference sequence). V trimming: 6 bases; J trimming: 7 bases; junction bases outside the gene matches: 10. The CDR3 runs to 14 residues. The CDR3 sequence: CASRARGGLREQYF. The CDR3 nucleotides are TGTGCCAGCAGGGCGCGGGGGGGATTGAGGGAGCAGTACTTC. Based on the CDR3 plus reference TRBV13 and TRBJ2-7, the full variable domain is AAGVIQSPRHLIKEKRETATLKCYPIPRHDTVYWYQQGPGQDPQFLISFYEKMQSDKGSIPDRFSAQQFSDYHSELNMSSLELGDSALYFCASRARGGLREQYFGPGTRLTVT.

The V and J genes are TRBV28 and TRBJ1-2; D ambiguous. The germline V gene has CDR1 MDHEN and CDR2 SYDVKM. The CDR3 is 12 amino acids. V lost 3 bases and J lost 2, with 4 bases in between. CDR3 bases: TGTGCCAGCAGTTTTTTAAACTATGGCTACACCTTC. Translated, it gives CASSFLNYGYTF.

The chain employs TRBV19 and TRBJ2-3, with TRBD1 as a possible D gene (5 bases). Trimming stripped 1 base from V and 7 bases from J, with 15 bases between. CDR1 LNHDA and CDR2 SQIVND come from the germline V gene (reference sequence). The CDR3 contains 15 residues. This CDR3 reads CASSIVRLDSHTQYF. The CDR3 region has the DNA TGTGCCAGTAGTATAGTAAGGTTAGACAGTCATACGCAGTATTTT.

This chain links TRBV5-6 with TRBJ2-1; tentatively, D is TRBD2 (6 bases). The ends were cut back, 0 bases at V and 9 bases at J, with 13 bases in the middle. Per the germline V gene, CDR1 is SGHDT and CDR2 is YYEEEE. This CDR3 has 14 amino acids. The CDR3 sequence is CASSLARENGEQFF. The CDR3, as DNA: TGTGCCAGCAGCTTGGCCCGGGAGAACGGTGAGCAGTTCTTC.

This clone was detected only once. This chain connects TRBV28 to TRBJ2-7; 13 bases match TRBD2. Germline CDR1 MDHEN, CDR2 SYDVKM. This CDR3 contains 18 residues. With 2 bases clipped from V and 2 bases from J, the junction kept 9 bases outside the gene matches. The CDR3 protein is CASSLPLLAGGIAYEQYF. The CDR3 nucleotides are TGTGCCAGCAGTTTACCCCTACTAGCGGGAGGGATCGCCTACGAGCAGTACTTC.

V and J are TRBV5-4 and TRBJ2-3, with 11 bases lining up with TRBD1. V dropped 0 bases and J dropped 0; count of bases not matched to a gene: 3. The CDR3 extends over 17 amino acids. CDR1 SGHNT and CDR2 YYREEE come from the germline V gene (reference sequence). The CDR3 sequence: CASSLGGQGASTDTQYF. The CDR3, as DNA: TGTGCCAGCAGCTTGGGAGGACAGGGGGCCAGCACAGATACGCAGTATTTT.

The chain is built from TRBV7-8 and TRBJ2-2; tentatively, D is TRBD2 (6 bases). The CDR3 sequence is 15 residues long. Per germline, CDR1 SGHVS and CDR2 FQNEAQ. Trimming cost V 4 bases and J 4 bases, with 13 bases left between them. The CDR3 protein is CASSSRELATGELFF. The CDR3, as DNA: TGTGCCAGCAGCTCCCGGGAGCTAGCCACCGGGGAGCTGTTTTTT.

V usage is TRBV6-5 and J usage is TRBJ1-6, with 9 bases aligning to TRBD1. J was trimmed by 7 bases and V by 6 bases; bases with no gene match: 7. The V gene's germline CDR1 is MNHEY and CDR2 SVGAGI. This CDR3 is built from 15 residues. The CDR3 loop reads CASSSSGTGNSPLHF. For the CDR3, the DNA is TGTGCCAGCAGCAGTTCCGGGACAGGGAATTCACCCCTCCACTTT.

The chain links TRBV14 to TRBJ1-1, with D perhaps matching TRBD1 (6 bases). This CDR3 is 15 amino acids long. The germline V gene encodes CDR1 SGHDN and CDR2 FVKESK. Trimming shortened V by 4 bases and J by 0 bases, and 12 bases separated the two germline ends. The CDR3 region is CASSLTTGMNTEAFF. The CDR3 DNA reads TGTGCCAGCAGCCTGACGACAGGCATGAACACTGAAGCTTTCTTT.

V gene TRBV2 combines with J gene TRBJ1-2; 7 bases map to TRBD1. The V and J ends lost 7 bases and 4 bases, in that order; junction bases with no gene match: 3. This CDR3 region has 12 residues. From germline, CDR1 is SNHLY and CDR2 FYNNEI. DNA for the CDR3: TGTGCCAGCATATCAGGGGGCTATGGCTACACCTTC. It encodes CASISGGYGYTF.